One sample yielded the 8 T cell receptor beta chains listed below, sequenced in a study of T cell clonality in common variable immunodeficiency. For these TCRs, the target antigens are not known. Whole-study findings and limits: In common variable immunodeficiency, TCR beta chains reportedly carried fewer deletions and N-nucleotide insertions.

Sequencing was performed with immunoSEQ multiplex PCR; in TCRdb, only in-frame clones are kept and a portion is missing. Listed for the sample are roughly 34,000 clones, none seen a single time. Material: peripheral blood mononuclear cells. The receptors were sampled from a human donor with common variable immunodeficiency.

Details on this clone: The observed sequence ends 3 residues before the CDR3 terminus, with the missing tail filled in from the germline J gene. The chain uses TRBV7-9 and TRBJ2-3, with a weak D call TRBD2 (5 bases). CDR1 SEHNR and CDR2 FQNEAQ come from the germline V gene (reference sequence). There are 13 residues in the CDR3. V was cut by 2 bases and J by 6 bases, with 9 bases left in between. CDR3 DNA (partial): TGTGCCAGCAGCTTAAGCGGTTATGATACG. This codes for CASSLSGYDT. In full, the CDR3 is CASSLSGYDTQYF. The full variable domain, completed using reference TRBV7-9 and TRBJ2-3, is DTGVSQNPRHKITKRGQNVTFRCDPISEHNRLYWYRQTLGQGPEFLTYFQNEAQLEKSRLLSDRFSAERPKGSFSTLEIQRTEQGDSAMYLCASSLSGYDTQYFGPGTRLTVL.

Notes on this clone: This likely stems from a read error, as it lies one base from a far larger clone. The read ends 3 residues shy of where the CDR3 ends; the end is completed using the germline J gene. This sample also contains other DNA sequences that code for the same CDR3. The chain employs TRBV7-2 and TRBJ1-1; D is uncertain. The CDR3 contains 14 residues. Germline CDR1 is SGHTA and CDR2 is FQGNSA. V was clipped by 1 base and J by 4 bases, with 10 bases between them. CDR3 DNA (partial): TGTGCCAGCAGCTTAGTGGGAGCGGGCACTGAA. This sequence encodes CASSLVGAGTE. Given in full, the CDR3 is CASSLVGAGTEAFF. Combining the CDR3 with reference TRBV7-2 and TRBJ1-1 gives the whole variable domain GAGVSQSPSNKVTEKGKDVELRCDPISGHTALYWYRQSLGQGLEFLIYFQGNSAPDKSGLPSDRFSAERTGGSVSTLTIQRTQQEDSAVYLCASSLVGAGTEAFFGQGTRLTVV.

Notes on this clone: The sequence runs out 3 residues before the end of the CDR3; the remainder is reconstructed from the germline J gene. The J gene is TRBJ2-1, the V gene TRBV7-3; 10 nucleotides line up with TRBD1. V lost 4 bases to trimming and J lost 4 bases; unmatched junction nucleotides: 1. This CDR3 region has 14 residues. Germline-derived CDR1 and CDR2 are SGHTA and FQGTGA. Incomplete CDR3 DNA: TGTGCCAGCAGCTCGGGACAGGGGTACAATGAG. It is translated as CASSSGQGYNE. The whole CDR3 is CASSSGQGYNEQFF.

A note on this clone: The read finishes 3 residues shy of the CDR3 end, and the germline J gene is used to complete it. The chain uses TRBV7-3 and TRBJ2-1, with D possibly being TRBD2 (5 bases). Germline CDR1 reads SGHTA; CDR2 reads FQGTGA. V was cut by 3 bases and J by 6 bases, with 9 bases left in between. The CDR3 sequence is 13 residues long. The CDR3 region is CASSFRAGNEQFF. CDR3 DNA, as far as it was read: TGTGCCAGCAGCTTTAGGGCGGGCAATGAG. The full variable domain, in which reference TRBV7-3 and TRBJ2-1 provide the parts outside the CDR3, is GAGVSQTPSNKVTEKGKYVELRCDPISGHTALYWYRQSLGQGPEFLIYFQGTGAADDSGLPNDRFFAVRPEGSVSTLKIQRTERGDSAVYLCASSFRAGNEQFFGPGTRLTVL.

This clone has ten or more counts. Here the CDR3 reads CASSPWTGASYEQYF. Partial CDR3 DNA: TGTGCCAGCAGTCCCTGGACAGGGGCGAGCTACGAG. This chain uses TRBV28 with TRBJ2-7; 9 bases are a match to TRBD1. The read terminates 3 residues before the CDR3 end, so the remaining end is supplied by the germline J gene. This CDR3 region has 15 residues. Looked up from germline, CDR1 is MDHEN and CDR2 is SYDVKM. The V segment lost 5 bases and the J segment 3 bases; nucleotides outside the gene matches: 8. Variable domain in full (rest from reference TRBV28 and TRBJ2-7): DVKVTQSSRYLVKRTGEKVFLECVQDMDHENMFWYRQDPGLGLRLIYFSYDVKMKEKGDIPEGYSVSREKKERFSLILESASTNQTSMYLCASSPWTGASYEQYFGPGTRLTVT.

This clone has only a few counts. The sequenced fragment ends 3 residues before the CDR3 boundary, so the rest is inferred from the germline J gene. The J gene is TRBJ2-1, the V gene TRBV7-9, with 7 bases that match TRBD2. The ends lost 6 bases at V and 7 bases at J; junction bases unmatched: 3. Germline V gives CDR1 SEHNR, CDR2 FQNEAQ (reference sequence). The CDR3 spans 12 residues. CDR3 region: CASRGTTNEQFF. The CDR3 DNA, read in part, is TGTGCCAGCAGAGGGACTACAAATGAG.

Of note for this clone: The observed sequence ends 3 residues before the CDR3 terminus, with the missing tail filled in from the germline J gene. The V call is TRBV7-3, the J call TRBJ1-5; D is undetermined. Germline V gives CDR1 SGHTA, CDR2 FQGTGA. The CDR3 spans 13 residues. The germline V and J ends were trimmed by 5 bases and 7 bases, with 12 bases remaining between them. CDR3 DNA, as far as it was read: TGTGCCAGCAGCCAAGGACTCGGGCAGCCC. Translating it yields CASSQGLGQP. The entire CDR3 reads CASSQGLGQPQHF.

Note on this clone: The observed sequence ends 3 residues before the CDR3 terminus, with the missing tail filled in from the germline J gene. The chain couples TRBV6-1 to TRBJ2-7, with 8 bases lining up with TRBD1. The CDR3 consists of 12 residues. Germline values: CDR1 MNHNS, CDR2 SASEGT. V dropped 7 bases and J dropped 6; count of bases not matched to a gene: 5. Partial CDR3 DNA: TGTGCCAGCAATGACAGGGGAAGCGAG. Translated: CASNDRGSE. The entire CDR3 sequence reads CASNDRGSEQYF.